A single sample gave rise to the 25 T cell receptor beta chains below, sequenced in a study of cytomegalovirus exposure and HLA in healthy donors listed by TCRdb under 2017. The library was built by means of the immunoSEQ multiplex PCR assay. For the multiplex PCR, a mixture combining 60 forward primers for TCR Vbeta segments and 13 reverse primers for TCR Jbeta segments was used. Sourced from immuneACCESS, this table was stored by TCRdb with only in-frame sequences that have V and J called. A share of the clones is absent; for the studies checked, an unresolved V gene accounts for under half, and the remainder has no known explanation. The table for this sample lists about 120,000 clones; around 73% of them were counted only once. 5.4% of the sample comes from the top ten. The material sequenced was PBMCs. These receptors were taken from a woman aged 25 to 39 in good health and CMV-seropositive.

The chain uses TRBV11-2 and TRBJ2-7; TRBD2 might be the D (5 bases). From germline, CDR1 is SGHAT and CDR2 FQNNGV. This CDR3 has 14 residues. V was pared by 3 bases and J by 2 bases, with 11 bases between. In nucleotides, the CDR3 is TGTGCCAGCAGCTTGGTTCGGGGTACCTACGAGCAGTACTTC. Its protein is CASSLVRGTYEQYF.

CDR3 DNA sequence: TGTGCCAGTAGAAGCGGGATAGGGGAGACCCAGTACTTC. It codes for CASRSGIGETQYF. The chain recombines TRBV6-5 with TRBJ2-5, with 7 bases fitting TRBD2. The CDR3 loop spans 13 amino acids. With V trimmed by 9 bases and J by 5 bases, 9 bases remained unmatched. The germline CDR1 and CDR2 sequences are MNHEY and SVGAGI.

The gene calls are TRBV7-2 and TRBJ2-1, with unresolved D. This CDR3 has 12 residues. CDR1 is SGHTA, CDR2 FQGNSA, per germline. Trimming removed 1 base from V and 8 bases from J, with 6 bases in between. In DNA, the CDR3 is TGTGCCAGCAGCTTAGTTAGCTATGAGCAGTTCTTC. It yields the protein CASSLVSYEQFF.

This clone has just one count. The chain is built from TRBV7-9 and TRBJ2-7; 11 bases match TRBD1. This CDR3 has 15 amino acids. J gave up 4 bases and V 2 bases, and 4 bases lay outside the gene matches. Germline V gene sequence: CDR1 SEHNR, CDR2 FQNEAQ (reference sequence). This CDR3 reads CASSLRGTGGYEQYF. The CDR3 nucleotides read TGTGCCAGCAGCTTACGCGGGACAGGGGGATACGAGCAGTACTTC.

This chain links TRBV11-3 with TRBJ2-3; possible D gene TRBD2, 5 bases. Trimming cost V 5 bases and J 0 bases, with 15 bases left between them. Germline CDR1 reads SGHNT; CDR2 reads YENEEA. The CDR3 is 16 residues long. The CDR3 protein is CASSPGSLQSTDTQYF. DNA for the CDR3: TGTGCCAGCAGCCCGGGGTCTCTACAGAGCACAGATACGCAGTATTTT.

A note on this clone: Other nucleotide sequences in the sample specify the same CDR3. The chain joins TRBV10-3 to TRBJ1-3; D might be TRBD1 (6 bases). The germline V gene has CDR1 ENHRY and CDR2 SYGVKD. The V gene lost 4 bases and the J gene lost 0 bases, with 16 bases spanning the gap. The CDR3 is 17 amino acids. CDR3 in DNA: TGTGCCATCAGTGGGGGGGGCAGAAGCGACTCTGGAAACACCATATATTTT. This sequence encodes CAISGGGRSDSGNTIYF.

V and J are TRBV7-2 and TRBJ2-1; D not resolved. CDR3 length equals 11 residues. Germline V gene sequence: CDR1 SGHTA, CDR2 FQGNSA. V was pared by 11 bases and J by 9 bases, with 14 bases between. DNA of the CDR3: TGTGCCTCTCGATGGGCCGTTGAGCAGTTCTTC. Residues: CASRWAVEQFF.

CDR3 region: CASSEQGQKLFF. In DNA form, the CDR3 reads TGTGCCAGCAGTGAACAGGGGCAAAAACTGTTTTTT. The chain couples TRBV25-1 to TRBJ1-4; D is perhaps TRBD1 (6 bases). V was shortened by 2 bases and J by 9 bases, with 7 bases between the two germline ends. The CDR3 consists of 12 residues. Germline V gives CDR1 MGHDK, CDR2 SYGVNS.

The chain couples TRBV6-4 to TRBJ1-2; 8 bases line up with TRBD1. Trimming took 2 bases from V and 2 from J; bases not matched to a gene: 28. Germline V gives CDR1 MRHNA, CDR2 SNTAGT. CDR3 length equals 23 residues. In DNA form, the CDR3 reads TGTGCCAGCAGTGACCCAGTGGGATACGGACAGGGATCGGCTCGGTCCCAAAACTATGGCTACACCTTC. Translated: CASSDPVGYGQGSARSQNYGYTF.

The J gene is TRBJ2-3, the V gene TRBV6-4; D possibly corresponds to TRBD1 (6 bases). This CDR3 comprises 14 residues. Germline V lookup: CDR1 MRHNA, CDR2 SNTAGT. The V gene lost 2 bases and the J gene lost 0 bases, with 6 bases spanning the gap. The CDR3 DNA is TGTGCCAGCAGTGACGGGGGCAGCACAGATACGCAGTATTTT. Its protein product is CASSDGGSTDTQYF.

The genes are TRBV13 and TRBJ1-2; D not resolved. Deletions cut 0 bases from V and 4 bases from J, with 21 bases between. The CDR3 loop spans 18 amino acids. From germline, CDR1 is PRHDT and CDR2 FYEKMQ (reference sequence). The DNA of the CDR3 is TGTGCCAGCAGCTTAGGACCCTTAGTATCGGAGCTTATCTATGGCTACACCTTC. This codes for CASSLGPLVSELIYGYTF.

V usage is TRBV6-5 and J usage is TRBJ1-1, with TRBD1 as a possible D gene (5 bases). Germline values: CDR1 MNHEY, CDR2 SVGAGI. The CDR3 is made up of 14 amino acids. Trimming pared 1 base from V and 3 bases from J, leaving 9 bases between. CDR3 residues: CASSYYRRDTEAFF. CDR3 DNA sequence: TGTGCCAGCAGTTACTACAGGAGGGACACTGAAGCTTTCTTT.

This clone was detected once. This rearrangement joins TRBV25-1 to TRBJ2-7; 8 nucleotides agree with TRBD2. CDR1 is MGHDK, CDR2 SYGVNS, per germline. The V segment lost 2 bases and the J segment 0 bases; nucleotides outside the gene matches: 12. The CDR3 runs 18 residues. CDR3 nucleotides: TGTGCCAGCAGTGAAGGGTCAGCTAGCGGGTTGCCCTCCTACGAGCAGTACTTC. The encoded protein is CASSEGSASGLPSYEQYF.

The rearrangement joins TRBV27 to TRBJ2-1; D is uncertain. This CDR3 spans 13 amino acids. Germline CDR1 reads MNHEY; CDR2 reads SMNVEV (reference sequence). V dropped 4 bases and J dropped 4 bases, with 8 bases sitting between them. CDR3 protein: CASSWFGYNEQFF. DNA of the CDR3: TGTGCCAGCAGTTGGTTCGGGTACAATGAGCAGTTCTTC.

This clone was found a few times. The CDR3 spells CAISGGTGTYEQYF. The CDR3 coding sequence is TGTGCCATCAGTGGGGGGACAGGGACCTACGAGCAGTACTTC. The V call is TRBV10-3, the J call TRBJ2-7, with 9 bases fitting TRBD1. With 4 bases clipped from V and 2 bases from J, the junction kept 3 bases outside the gene matches. CDR1 and CDR2 from the germline V gene are ENHRY and SYGVKD. The CDR3 contains 14 residues.

This chain joins TRBV27 and TRBJ1-1; the match to TRBD1 covers 7 bases. Germline V gene sequence: CDR1 MNHEY, CDR2 SMNVEV (reference sequence). Unmatched junction bases numbered 12, after V lost 4 bases and J lost 7 bases. CDR3 length: 15 amino acids. The CDR3 region is CASSSPTGPENEAFF. The CDR3 region has the DNA TGTGCCAGCAGTTCACCGACAGGGCCGGAAAATGAAGCTTTCTTT.

This rearrangement joins TRBV12-5 to TRBJ1-2; D may be TRBD1 (6 bases). V lost 5 bases and J 2 bases, leaving 15 bases between the germline ends. CDR3 length: 15 amino acids. Germline lookup yields CDR1 LGHNT and CDR2 FRNRAP. The CDR3 DNA sequence: TGTGCTAGTGGTGTGACCGGACAGCCGAACTATGGCTACACCTTC. Residues: CASGVTGQPNYGYTF.

The rearrangement links TRBV9 to TRBJ1-1, with no clear D. Trimming took off 3 bases at V and 0 bases at J, with 15 bases between the two ends. This CDR3 contains 16 residues. CDR1 SGDLS and CDR2 YYNGEE come from the germline V gene. The CDR3 region has the DNA TGTGCCAGCAGCGAACATCCGGCAGGTTTGAACACTGAAGCTTTCTTT. The encoded protein is CASSEHPAGLNTEAFF.

This clone came up once. V gene TRBV19 combines with J gene TRBJ2-3; 10 positions agree with TRBD2. After removal of 4 bases from V and 2 bases from J, the junction contained 9 bases not matched to a gene. CDR1 and CDR2 (germline): LNHDA, SQIVND (reference sequence). The CDR3 contains 17 residues. This CDR3 is CASSRLSGGTFTDTQYF. Here the CDR3 DNA reads TGTGCCAGTAGTAGACTTAGCGGGGGGACATTCACAGATACGCAGTATTTT.

This sequence joins TRBV18 and TRBJ1-3; no definite D call. The germline gives CDR1 KGHSH, CDR2 LQKENI. V shed 0 bases and J shed 4 bases, with 16 bases lying between them. The CDR3 length is 17 residues. The CDR3 loop reads CASSPPTYTTLGNTIYF. CDR3 nucleotide sequence: TGTGCCAGCTCACCACCGACTTATACCACCTTAGGAAACACCATATATTTT.

The chain recombines TRBV18 with TRBJ1-1; D is unclear. In germline, CDR1 is KGHSH, CDR2 LQKENI. V was trimmed by 2 bases and J by 1 base, leaving 8 bases between them. This CDR3 spans 14 amino acids. The CDR3 protein is CASSPKAGNTEAFF. The CDR3 DNA reads as TGTGCCAGCTCACCAAAGGCGGGGAACACTGAAGCTTTCTTT.

The chain links TRBV15 to TRBJ1-1; no clear D gene. The CDR3 consists of 16 residues. V was pared by 0 bases and J by 1 base, with 12 bases between. Germline CDR1 reads LNHNV; CDR2 reads YYDKDF (reference sequence). The CDR3 nucleotides are TGTGCCACCAGCAGAGATTGGAGGACTGAGAACACTGAAGCTTTCTTT. It specifies CATSRDWRTENTEAFF.

The rearrangement links TRBV5-1 to TRBJ2-5; weak D call: TRBD2 (5 bases). Germline V gives CDR1 SGHRS, CDR2 YFSETQ. V was cut by 3 bases and J by 5 bases, with 5 bases left in between. The CDR3 consists of 11 residues. Here the CDR3 reads CASSWEETQYF. In DNA form, the CDR3 reads TGCGCCAGCAGCTGGGAGGAGACCCAGTACTTC.

The J gene is TRBJ1-1, the V gene TRBV9; maybe TRBD1 (6 bases). The CDR3 covers 12 residues. Germline V lookup: CDR1 SGDLS, CDR2 YYNGEE. V lost 5 bases to trimming and J lost 7 bases, with 12 bases between them. CDR3: CASRQGGVEAFF. In DNA form, the CDR3 reads TGTGCCAGCAGACAAGGGGGGGTTGAAGCTTTCTTT.

The chain has TRBV18 and TRBJ1-5; D might be TRBD1 (6 bases). Germline V lookup: CDR1 KGHSH, CDR2 LQKENI. V dropped 6 bases and J dropped 3 bases, with 9 bases sitting between them. There are 13 residues in the CDR3. The CDR3 nucleotides read TGTGCCAGCTCCGCAGGGGTCAATCAGCCCCAGCATTTT. It is translated as CASSAGVNQPQHF.